This passage covers 20 T cell receptor beta chains from one sample sequenced in a study of OX40 agonist ivuxolimab in advanced cancers. Method: immunoSEQ multiplex PCR; TCRdb's copy keeps in-frame clones and lacks some. This sample yields 60,000 to 90,000 clones, of which around nine tenths are seen a single time; 0.37% belongs to the top ten. This specimen consisted of CD4+ or CD8+ T cells sorted from blood, obtained in a trial of the OX40 agonist ivuxolimab. The receptors were gathered from an adult with an advanced solid tumor such as melanoma, head and neck, liver or kidney cancer.

The genes are TRBV28 and TRBJ2-7, with unresolved D. The ends were cut back, 0 bases at V and 1 base at J, with 1 base in the middle. The length of the CDR3 is 12 residues. Germline-derived CDR1 and CDR2 are MDHEN and SYDVKM. The DNA of the CDR3 is TGTGCCAGCAGTTTATGGTCCTACGAGCAGTACTTC. It yields the protein CASSLWSYEQYF. Looking up the rest from reference TRBV28 and TRBJ2-7 gives the full variable domain: DVKVTQSSRYLVKRTGEKVFLECVQDMDHENMFWYRQDPGLGLRLIYFSYDVKMKEKGDIPEGYSVSREKKERFSLILESASTNQTSMYLCASSLWSYEQYFGPGTRLTVT.

The chain couples TRBV28 to TRBJ2-3; no clear D gene. Trimming shortened V by 6 bases and J by 3 bases, and 4 bases separated the two germline ends. CDR3 length: 11 residues. Per the germline V gene, CDR1 is MDHEN and CDR2 is SYDVKM. The CDR3 protein is CASRSTDTQYF. DNA for the CDR3: TGTGCCAGCAGGTCAACAGATACGCAGTATTTT.

The chain links TRBV29-1 to TRBJ2-3; 8 bases align to TRBD2. CDR1 is SQVTM and CDR2 is ANQGSEA in the germline V gene. CDR3 size: 16 residues. The V gene end was trimmed by 1 base and the J gene end by 0 bases; junction bases not matched to a gene: 6. CDR3 protein: CSVEGLSSGSTDTQYF. CDR3 in DNA: TGCAGCGTTGAAGGCCTCTCTAGCGGGAGCACAGATACGCAGTATTTT.

The V and J genes are TRBV19 and TRBJ2-7, with D unresolved. The CDR3 totals 13 residues. Between the trimmed V and J ends, which lost 4 bases and 1 base, there was a span of 8 bases. Germline-derived CDR1 and CDR2 are LNHDA and SQIVND (reference sequence). The CDR3 loop is CASSTPGSYEQYF. CDR3 nucleotides: TGTGCCAGTAGTACCCCCGGGTCCTACGAGCAGTACTTC.

The gene calls are TRBV19 and TRBJ1-4; D is unclear. The CDR3 runs 15 residues. Germline V gene data show CDR1 as LNHDA and CDR2 as SQIVND (reference sequence). The V gene lost 7 bases and the J gene lost 0 bases, with 12 bases spanning the gap. The CDR3 bases are TGTGCCAGTACCACCACATGGTCAACTAATGAAAAACTGTTTTTT. It translates to CASTTTWSTNEKLFF.

The chain has TRBV7-9 and TRBJ2-3; D may be TRBD2 (5 bases). The CDR3 spans 17 residues. Between the trimmed V and J ends, which lost 0 bases and 0 bases, there was a span of 13 bases. From germline, CDR1 is SEHNR and CDR2 FQNEAQ (reference sequence). The CDR3 protein is CASSLAPAGPSTDTQYF. In DNA form, the CDR3 reads TGTGCCAGCAGCTTAGCGCCGGCGGGCCCTAGCACAGATACGCAGTATTTT.

The chain links TRBV6-1 to TRBJ2-3; D may be TRBD2 (6 bases). Trimming took off 2 bases at V and 3 bases at J, with 18 bases between the two ends. Germline-derived CDR1 and CDR2 are MNHNS and SASEGT. CDR3 length equals 17 residues. This CDR3 is CASSERGGGLVTDTQYF. CDR3 DNA sequence: TGTGCCAGCAGTGAACGGGGAGGAGGGCTTGTTACAGATACGCAGTATTTT.

Only a few counts were recorded for this clone. The V call is TRBV6-1, the J call TRBJ1-2, with TRBD1 identical over 7 bases. The V gene's germline CDR1 is MNHNS and CDR2 SASEGT. V lost 5 bases and J lost 3; bases outside the gene matches: 9. This CDR3 contains 15 residues. The CDR3 sequence: CASSHISGTDYGYTF. CDR3 nucleotide sequence: TGTGCCAGCAGTCATATTTCCGGGACAGACTATGGCTACACCTTC.

The chain links TRBV10-1 to TRBJ2-1, with D uncertain. The germline V and J ends were trimmed by 3 bases and 8 bases, with 14 bases remaining between them. This CDR3 contains 14 residues. From germline, CDR1 is WNHNN and CDR2 SYGVQD (reference sequence). CDR3 amino acids: CASSEERQPDEQFF. DNA for the CDR3: TGCGCCAGCAGTGAAGAGAGGCAGCCCGATGAGCAGTTCTTC.

In this sample, this clone turned up once. J is TRBJ1-2 and V is TRBV5-1, with D possibly TRBD1 on 5 matching bases. The germline V gene has CDR1 SGHRS and CDR2 YFSETQ. V was shortened by 5 bases and J by 0 bases, with 11 bases between the two germline ends. This CDR3 is 14 amino acids long. CDR3 sequence (DNA): TGCGCCAGCAGTGGGGGACGGACTAACTATGGCTACACCTTC. Protein: CASSGGRTNYGYTF.

This chain links TRBV18 with TRBJ1-2; TRBD1 matches 9 bases. J lost 5 bases, V lost 2 bases, and 3 bases had no gene match. CDR1 KGHSH and CDR2 LQKENI come from the germline V gene. This CDR3 comprises 14 residues. In nucleotides, the CDR3 is TGTGCCAGCTCACCAGACAGGGGGACTTATGGCTACACCTTC. Translated: CASSPDRGTYGYTF.

The V call is TRBV4-3, the J call TRBJ1-5; 8 nucleotides match TRBD1. Germline CDR1 reads LGHNA; CDR2 reads YSLEER. J gave up 5 bases and V 0 bases, and 15 bases lay outside the gene matches. This CDR3 is 19 amino acids long. The CDR3 reads CASSQDVYRGNPGDQPQHF. The CDR3 DNA is TGCGCCAGCAGCCAAGATGTATACAGGGGGAACCCTGGTGATCAGCCCCAGCATTTT.

The chain carries TRBV2 and TRBJ2-7, with 7 bases aligning to TRBD1. Germline trimming cut 4 bases from V and 2 bases from J; bases unmatched to any gene: 2. This CDR3 comprises 13 residues. Germline assignment: CDR1 SNHLY and CDR2 FYNNEI. The CDR3 loop is CASSAGTAYEQYF. The CDR3 DNA follows: TGTGCCAGCAGTGCCGGGACAGCCTACGAGCAGTACTTC.

Only one count was recorded for this clone. The genes are TRBV7-2 and TRBJ2-3, with D possibly TRBD2 on 5 matching bases. This CDR3 contains 15 residues. CDR1 SGHTA and CDR2 FQGNSA come from the germline V gene. The germline V and J ends were trimmed by 5 bases and 4 bases, with 16 bases remaining between them. The DNA for the CDR3 is TGTGCCAGCAGCCTACTAGGATTGCGTTCAGATACGCAGTATTTT. Amino acids: CASSLLGLRSDTQYF.

This clone was recorded once. The chain uses TRBV7-9 and TRBJ1-2; D is perhaps TRBD1 (5 bases). Germline CDR1 and CDR2: SEHNR and FQNEAQ (reference sequence). The V gene lost 5 bases and the J gene lost 4 bases, with 17 bases spanning the gap. The CDR3 length is 15 residues. The CDR3 sequence: CASSPGATWAYGYTF. The CDR3 coding sequence is TGTGCCAGCAGCCCCGGGGCAACTTGGGCCTATGGCTACACCTTC.

The chain uses TRBV5-1 and TRBJ2-6, with D uncertain. V was trimmed by 1 base and J by 2 bases, leaving 1 base between them. CDR1 and CDR2 (germline): SGHRS, YFSETQ. The CDR3 has 13 amino acids. The CDR3 reads CASSLTGANVLTF. In nucleotides, the CDR3 is TGCGCCAGCAGCTTGACTGGGGCCAACGTCCTGACTTTC.

This chain uses TRBV5-1 with TRBJ1-5; 7 nucleotides align to TRBD1. This CDR3 has 14 amino acids. V lost 3 bases, J lost 10 bases, and 10 bases stayed unmatched. Germline V gene data show CDR1 as SGHRS and CDR2 as YFSETQ. CDR3 bases: TGCGCCAGCAGCTCCGGGACAGAGGGTGTTCCCCAGCATTTT. The encoded protein is CASSSGTEGVPQHF. The variable domain in full, with the rest retrieved from reference TRBV5-1 and TRBJ1-5, is KAGVTQTPRYLIKTRGQQVTLSCSPISGHRSVSWYQQTPGQGLQFLFEYFSETQRNKGNFPGRFSGRQFSNSRSEMNVSTLELGDSALYLCASSSGTEGVPQHFGDGTRLSIL.

V is TRBV6-4 and J is TRBJ2-3, with TRBD1 matching 7 bases. The CDR3 sequence is 13 residues long. Germline lookup yields CDR1 MRHNA and CDR2 SNTAGT. V lost 10 bases and J lost 2; bases outside the gene matches: 6. The CDR3, as DNA: TGTGCCACTATGGGACAGAACACAGATACGCAGTATTTT. Its translation is CATMGQNTDTQYF.

The chain carries TRBV5-1 and TRBJ2-1; 8 bases are a match to TRBD1. CDR1 is SGHRS, CDR2 YFSETQ, per germline. The CDR3 has 15 amino acids. After removal of 2 bases from V and 7 bases from J, the junction contained 8 bases not matched to a gene. The CDR3 nucleotides read TGCGCCAGCAGCTTCGGACAGGGAGGACTTAATGAGCAGTTCTTC. This encodes CASSFGQGGLNEQFF.

The V and J genes are TRBV11-2 and TRBJ2-4; no clear D gene. The CDR3 runs 15 residues. V shed 5 bases and J shed 1 base, with 12 bases lying between them. The germline CDR1 and CDR2 sequences are SGHAT and FQNNGV. Written as DNA, the CDR3 is TGTGCCAGCAGCCCCTTCAGCCTGGCCAAAAACATTCAGTACTTC. As protein: CASSPFSLAKNIQYF.